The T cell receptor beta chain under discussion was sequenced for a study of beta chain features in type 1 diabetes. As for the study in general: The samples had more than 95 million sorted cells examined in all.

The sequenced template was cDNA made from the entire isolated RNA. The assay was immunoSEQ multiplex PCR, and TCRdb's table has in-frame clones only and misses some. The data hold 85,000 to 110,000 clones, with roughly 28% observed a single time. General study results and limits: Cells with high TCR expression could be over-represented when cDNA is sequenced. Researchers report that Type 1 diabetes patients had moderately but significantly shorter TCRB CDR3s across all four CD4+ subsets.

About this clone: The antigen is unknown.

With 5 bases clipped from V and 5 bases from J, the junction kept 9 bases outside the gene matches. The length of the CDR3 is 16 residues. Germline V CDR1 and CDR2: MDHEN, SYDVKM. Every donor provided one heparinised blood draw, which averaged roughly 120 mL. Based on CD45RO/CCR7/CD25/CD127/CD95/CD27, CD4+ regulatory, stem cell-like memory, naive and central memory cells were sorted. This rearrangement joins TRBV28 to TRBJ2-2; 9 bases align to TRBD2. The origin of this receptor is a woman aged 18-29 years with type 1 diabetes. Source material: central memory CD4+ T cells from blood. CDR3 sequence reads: CASSIVAGVRTGELFF. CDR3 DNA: TGTGCCAGCAGTATAGTAGCGGGAGTGAGGACCGGGGAGCTGTTTTTT.